The 3 T cell receptor beta chains below were found in one sample sequenced in a study of blood T cell repertoires in COVID-19. The assay was immunoSEQ multiplex PCR, and TCRdb's table has in-frame clones only and misses some. Of about 190,000 clones in the sample, 86% are singletons; the top ten hold 20% to 25%. Specimen: PBMCs or T cells enriched from blood (not recorded which). These TCRs come from a woman aged 35 to 49 in a cohort exposed to, infected with or recovered from COVID-19 (not recorded which).

V and J are TRBV23-1 and TRBJ2-2, with D possibly matching TRBD2 (6 bases). TRBV23-1 is classed as an ORF, of uncertain function. V dropped 0 bases and J dropped 2 bases, with 16 bases sitting between them. The CDR3 covers 18 residues. The CDR3 sequence: CASSQSITGLTNTGELFF. Written as DNA, the CDR3 is TGCGCCAGCAGTCAATCGATAACGGGACTGACAAACACCGGGGAGCTGTTTTTT.

Here the CDR3 reads CASGTSGSSHEQYF. CDR3 coding DNA: TGTGCCAGCGGGACTAGCGGGAGTTCCCACGAGCAGTACTTC. The V gene is TRBV9, the J gene TRBJ2-7; 14 bases map to TRBD2. The CDR3 spans 14 residues. Germline assignment: CDR1 SGDLS and CDR2 YYNGEE. V trimming: 7 bases; J trimming: 5 bases; junction bases outside the gene matches: 5.

In its sample, this clone was seen a few times. This chain connects TRBV19 to TRBJ2-7; 7 bases map to TRBD2. The germline gives CDR1 LNHDA, CDR2 SQIVND (reference sequence). The CDR3 is 16 residues long. The V and J ends lost 3 bases and 1 base, in that order; junction bases with no gene match: 9. The CDR3: CASSIDGGGGSYEQYF. CDR3 sequence (DNA): TGTGCCAGTAGTATCGACGGAGGCGGGGGTTCCTACGAGCAGTACTTC.